This T cell receptor beta chain emerged from a study of shared clonotypes between healthy human individuals. This CDR3 is built from 12 residues. Germline-derived CDR1 and CDR2 are SGHTA and FQGNSA. The V gene lost 1 base and the J gene lost 12 bases, with 10 bases spanning the gap. Clones were read by immunoSEQ multiplex PCR, and TCRdb kept only the in-frame ones, dropping some. Among 2.3 million or so clones listed, approximately 95% were seen once. Material: naive CD4+ T cells from PBMCs. Subset given: CD45RA+ positively selected. The sequence was obtained from a young man in good health. Some clones in this sample may be carry-over from other donors' samples. The V gene is TRBV7-2, the J gene TRBJ2-1; D is unclear. The CDR3 DNA reads TGTGCCAGCAGCTTAGTTGGGGTTGGGCAGTTCTTC. Translated: CASSLVGVGQFF.